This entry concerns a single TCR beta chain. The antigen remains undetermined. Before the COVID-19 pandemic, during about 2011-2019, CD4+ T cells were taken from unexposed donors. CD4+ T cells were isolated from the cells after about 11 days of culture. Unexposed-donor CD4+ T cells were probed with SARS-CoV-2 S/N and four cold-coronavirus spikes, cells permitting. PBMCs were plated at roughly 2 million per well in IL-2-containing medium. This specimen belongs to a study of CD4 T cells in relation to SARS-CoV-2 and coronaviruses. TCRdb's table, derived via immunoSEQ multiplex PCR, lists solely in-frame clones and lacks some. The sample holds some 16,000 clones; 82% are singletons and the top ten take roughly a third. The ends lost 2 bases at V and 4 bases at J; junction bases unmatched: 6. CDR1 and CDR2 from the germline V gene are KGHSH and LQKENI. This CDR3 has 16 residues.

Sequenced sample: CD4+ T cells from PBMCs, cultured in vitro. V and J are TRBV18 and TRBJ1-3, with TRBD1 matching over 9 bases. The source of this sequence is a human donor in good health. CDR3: CASSPAQGARGNTIYF. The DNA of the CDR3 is TGTGCCAGCTCACCAGCACAGGGGGCGAGAGGAAACACCATATATTTT.